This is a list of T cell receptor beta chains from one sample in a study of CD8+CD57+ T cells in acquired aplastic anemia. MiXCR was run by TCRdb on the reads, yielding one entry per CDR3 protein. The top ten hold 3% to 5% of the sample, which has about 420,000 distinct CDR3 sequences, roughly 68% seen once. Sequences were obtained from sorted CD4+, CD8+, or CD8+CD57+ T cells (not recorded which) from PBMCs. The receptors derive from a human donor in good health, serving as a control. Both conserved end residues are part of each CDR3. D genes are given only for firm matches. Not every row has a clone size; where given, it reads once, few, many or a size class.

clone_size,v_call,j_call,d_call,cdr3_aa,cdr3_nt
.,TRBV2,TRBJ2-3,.,CASILGPGNPLPTDTQYF,TGTGCCAGCATTCTAGGCCCGGGAAACCCCCTTCCCACAGATACGCAGTATTTT
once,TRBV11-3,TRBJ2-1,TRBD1,CASSNMGDRGREQFF,TGTGCCAGCAGTAATATGGGGGACAGGGGTCGTGAGCAGTTCTTC
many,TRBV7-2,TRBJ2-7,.,CASTSARSYEQYF,TGTGCCAGCACCTCGGCCAGATCCTACGAGCAGTACTTC
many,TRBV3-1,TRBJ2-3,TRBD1,CASSHYAGTGTDTQYF,TGTGCCAGCAGCCACTATGCCGGGACAGGGACAGATACGCAGTATTTT
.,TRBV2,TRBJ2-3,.,CASKGRADTQYF,TGTGCCAGCAAAGGGCGTGCAGATACGCAGTATTTT
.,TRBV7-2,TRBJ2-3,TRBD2,CASTIRTSGVYNEF,TGTGCCAGCACCATACGGACTAGCGGGGTTTACAATGAGTTT
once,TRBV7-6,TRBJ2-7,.,CASSLGGLAHYFQYF,TGTGCCAGCAGCTTAGGCGGCCTTGCACACTACTTCCAGTACTTC
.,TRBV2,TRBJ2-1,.,CASSRQGGFTGEFF,TGTGCCAGCAGCCGGCAGGGTGGTTTCACCGGGGAGTTCTTC
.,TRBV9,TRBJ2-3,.,CASSIGPEPTLHYF,TGTGCCAGCAGCATAGGACCCGAACCAACCCTCCACTATTTT
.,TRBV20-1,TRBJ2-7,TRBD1,CSAGAGTGTYEQYF,TGCAGTGCCGGCGCCGGGACAGGGACCTACGAGCAGTACTTC
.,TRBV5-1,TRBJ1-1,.,CASRSDTEAFF,TGCGCCAGCAGATCCGACACTGAAGCTTTCTTT
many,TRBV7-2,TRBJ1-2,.,CASSSALGGAEVYGYTF,TGTGCCAGCAGCTCCGCCTTAGGGGGGGCGGAGGTATATGGCTACACCTTC
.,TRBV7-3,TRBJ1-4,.,CASSIDSLRDENTFF,TGTGCCAGCAGCATAGACAGCCTGAGGGATGAAAATACGTTTTTT
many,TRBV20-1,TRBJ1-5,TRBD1,CSAREQGVNQPQHF,TGCAGTGCTAGAGAACAGGGGGTTAATCAGCCCCAGCATTTT
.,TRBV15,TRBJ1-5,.,CATSRDRGMNNQPQHF,TGTGCCACCAGCAGAGATCGGGGTATGAACAATCAGCCCCAGCATTTT
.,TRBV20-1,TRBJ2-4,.,CSATTNGDAFIQYF,TGCAGTGCTACTACTAATGGCGACGCCTTTATTCAGTACTTC
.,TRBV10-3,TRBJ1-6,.,CASTDRTRGNALYF,TGTGCCAGCACTGACCGAACGCGGGGAAACGCGCTGTATTTT
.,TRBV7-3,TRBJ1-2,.,CASSRAASGGPIRYTF,TGTGCCAGCAGTCGGGCGGCTAGCGGGGGTCCCATTAGATACACCTTC
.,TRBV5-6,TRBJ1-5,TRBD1,CAPMDREGNQPQHF,TGTGCGCCGATGGACAGGGAGGGCAATCAGCCCCAGCATTTT
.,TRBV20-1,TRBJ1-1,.,CSAARGARILNTEAFF,TGCAGTGCGGCACGCGGGGCACGGATACTGAACACTGAAGCTTTCTTT
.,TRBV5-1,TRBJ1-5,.,CASSEGRASDQPQHF,TGTGCCAGCAGTGAGGGCAGAGCAAGCGATCAGCCCCAGCATTTT
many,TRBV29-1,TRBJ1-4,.,CSVGGDPSEKLFF,TGCAGCGTGGGGGGGGACCCGAGTGAAAAACTGTTTTTT